The 10 T cell receptor beta chains below were found in one sample sequenced in a study of naive and memory T cell subsets. Study results and limitations: Especially in CD8 cells, naive repertoires contained a few larger clonotypes, possibly CD45RA-re-expressing memory cells.

Two oligonucleotides, mixed equimolar, formed the beta constant-region primer covering TRBC1 and TRBC2. Four rounds of PCR amplified the ligated cDNA using nested alpha and beta constant-region primers plus SP2. TCRdb used MiXCR to reprocess the UMI-ligation and nested PCR reads, holding one entry per CDR3 protein. Among 120,000 to 150,000 distinct CDR3 sequences listed, about 23% were seen once. The antigens for these receptors are not known. Sequenced sample: naive CD4+ T cells from blood. The receptors were gathered from a human donor in good health.

The chain joins TRBV13 to TRBJ2-1; no firm D call. This CDR3 has 14 residues. Germline CDR1 is PRHDT and CDR2 is FYEKMQ (reference sequence). The V gene lost 1 base and the J gene lost 7 bases, with 11 bases spanning the gap. CDR3 nucleotide sequence: TGTGCCAGCAGCTTAGCGAGTCTTATTAATGAGCAGTTCTTC. This sequence encodes CASSLASLINEQFF.

This clonotype appeared many times. V and J are TRBV5-1 and TRBJ2-3; the match to TRBD2 covers 7 bases. Germline CDR1 is SGHRS and CDR2 is YFSETQ. Trimming took 0 bases from V and 2 from J; bases not matched to a gene: 3. This CDR3 spans 15 amino acids. The CDR3 loop is CASSLGLAVTDTQYF. The CDR3 DNA reads TGCGCCAGCAGCTTGGGACTAGCAGTCACAGATACGCAGTATTTT. Full variable domain (missing parts from reference TRBV5-1 and TRBJ2-3): KAGVTQTPRYLIKTRGQQVTLSCSPISGHRSVSWYQQTPGQGLQFLFEYFSETQRNKGNFPGRFSGRQFSNSRSEMNVSTLELGDSALYLCASSLGLAVTDTQYFGPGTRLTVL.

This clonotype was seen repeatedly, ten times or more. The chain joins TRBV12-3 or TRBV12-4 to TRBJ2-5, with D possibly being TRBD2 (6 bases). The CDR3 is 12 residues long. The V end was cut by 6 bases, the J end by 2 bases, with 7 bases between. CDR3: CASRLAQETQYF. For the CDR3, the DNA is TGTGCCAGCAGGCTAGCGCAAGAGACCCAGTACTTC.

The chain links TRBV20-1 to TRBJ2-4; D call uncertain. The V end was cut by 0 bases, the J end by 0 bases, with 6 bases between. Germline loops: CDR1 DFQATT, CDR2 SNEGSKA (reference sequence). The CDR3 runs to 14 residues. The chain's CDR3 is CSAREQIAKNIQYF. CDR3 DNA sequence: TGCAGTGCTAGAGAACAGATAGCCAAAAACATTCAGTACTTC.

This clonotype was detected only a few times. The V gene is TRBV28, the J gene TRBJ1-5; D perhaps matches TRBD1 (6 bases). The CDR3 loop spans 15 amino acids. The germline CDR1 and CDR2 sequences are MDHEN and SYDVKM. Trimming removed 6 bases at V and 4 bases at J, with 16 bases between. CDR3: CASRVQGRGNQPQHF. The DNA of the CDR3 is TGTGCCAGCAGAGTACAGGGAAGGGGAAATCAGCCCCAGCATTTT.

The chain links TRBV12-3 or TRBV12-4 to TRBJ2-6; D gene uncertain. Trimming cost V 5 bases and J 1 base, with 9 bases left between them. The CDR3 loop spans 15 amino acids. CDR3 DNA sequence: TGTGCCAGCAGTGCCGCCTGGTCTGGGGCCAACGTCCTGACTTTC. Encoded protein: CASSAAWSGANVLTF.

This clonotype appeared a few times. J is TRBJ1-3 and V is TRBV12-3 or TRBV12-4; TRBD1 matches at 9 bases. After removal of 2 bases from V and 4 bases from J, the junction contained 6 bases not matched to a gene. CDR3 length: 16 residues. CDR3 in DNA: TGTGCCAGCAGTTTAACAGGGGGCGCTTTCGGAAACACCATATATTTT. As protein: CASSLTGGAFGNTIYF.

The V gene is TRBV20-1, the J gene TRBJ1-1; D gene uncertain. The CDR3 covers 15 residues. CDR1 and CDR2 from the germline V gene are DFQATT and SNEGSKA (reference sequence). V lost 6 bases and J 1 base, leaving 18 bases between the germline ends. The CDR3 protein is CSARPTLGGNTEAFF. In DNA form, the CDR3 reads TGCAGTGCCCGCCCTACTCTGGGAGGGAACACTGAAGCTTTCTTT.

This clonotype turned up a few times. The J gene is TRBJ2-1, the V gene TRBV7-6; 12 nucleotides align to TRBD1. CDR3 length: 14 residues. The V and J ends lost 1 base and 8 bases, in that order; junction bases with no gene match: 0. Germline V gene data show CDR1 as SGHVS and CDR2 as FNYEAQ. The CDR3 loop is CASSLGDRGHEQFF. In DNA, the CDR3 is TGTGCCAGCAGCTTAGGGGACAGGGGGCATGAGCAGTTCTTC.

With respect to this clonotype: This could be a read error, since a much larger clone is one nucleotide away. V is TRBV7-8 and J is TRBJ2-3; D is uncertain. In germline, CDR1 is SGHVS, CDR2 FQNEAQ. Trimming stripped 2 bases from V and 0 bases from J, with 6 bases between. The CDR3 is 14 amino acids. CDR3 nucleotides: TGTGCCAGCAGCTTAATGAGGAGCACAGATACGCAGTATTTT. Its protein is CASSLMRSTDTQYF.